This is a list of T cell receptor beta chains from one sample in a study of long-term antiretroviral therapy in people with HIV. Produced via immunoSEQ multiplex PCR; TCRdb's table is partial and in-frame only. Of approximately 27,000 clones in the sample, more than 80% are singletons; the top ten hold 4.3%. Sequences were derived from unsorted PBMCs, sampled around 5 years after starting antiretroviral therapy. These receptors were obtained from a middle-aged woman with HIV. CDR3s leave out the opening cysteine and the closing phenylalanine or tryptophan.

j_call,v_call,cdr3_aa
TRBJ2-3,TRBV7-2,ASSPDSRGDTQY
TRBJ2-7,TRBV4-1,ASSPSMGGVHEQY
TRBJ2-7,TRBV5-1,ASSETSGRVYEQY
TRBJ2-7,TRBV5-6,ASSLFGGGYEQY
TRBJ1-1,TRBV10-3,ATLTGEGTEAF
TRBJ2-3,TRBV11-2,ASSLAGGDTQY
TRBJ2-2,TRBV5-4,ASSLAVNTGELF
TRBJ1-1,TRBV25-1,ASSTQRNTEAF
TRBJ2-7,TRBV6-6,ASSYGAGGLYEQY
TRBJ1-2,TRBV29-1,SVGLATGTGYGYT
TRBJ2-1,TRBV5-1,ASSFLAGAGNEQF
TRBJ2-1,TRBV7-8,ASSPGWEQF
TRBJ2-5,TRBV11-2,ASSPQGIQETQY
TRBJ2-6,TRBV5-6,ASSPGVSGANVLT
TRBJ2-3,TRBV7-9,ASTLYGTQY
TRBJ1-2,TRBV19,ASSIGQVHGYT
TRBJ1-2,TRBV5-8,AYTRRQGTYGYT
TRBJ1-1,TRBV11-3,ASTSRGLVRGTEAF
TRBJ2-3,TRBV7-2,ASSLGLVDTQY
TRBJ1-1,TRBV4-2,ASSQPPGTDVPAF
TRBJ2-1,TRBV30,AGRGAPTGQRVIYNEQF
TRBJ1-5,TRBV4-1,ASSQIEGHQPQH
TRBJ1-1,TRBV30,AWSSQGVPTEAF
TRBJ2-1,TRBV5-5,ASSPQASWSHEQF
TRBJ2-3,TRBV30,AWMVGGGIRDTQY
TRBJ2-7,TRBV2,ASSQRGAGYEQY
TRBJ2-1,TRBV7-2,ASSLDPDGDEQF
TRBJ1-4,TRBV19,ASSLTRDGEKLF
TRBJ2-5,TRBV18,ASSPPQGGGQETQY
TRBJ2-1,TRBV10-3,AIGSGGRLYNEQF
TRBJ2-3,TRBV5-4,ASSPTSGEGNTQY
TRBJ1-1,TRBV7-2,ASSLLGGNTEAF
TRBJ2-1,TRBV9,ASSVGGQGSYNEQF
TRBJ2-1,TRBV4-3,ASTREVSSYNEQF
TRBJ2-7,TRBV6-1,ASSLGQGETYEQY
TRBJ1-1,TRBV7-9,ASSPFPEAF
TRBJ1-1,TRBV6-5,ASRPGQGRNTEAF
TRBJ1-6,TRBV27,ASIGGSYNSPLH
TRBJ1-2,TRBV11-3,ASSLGAQYT
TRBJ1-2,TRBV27,ASSPKAGANYGYT